Below, 28 T cell receptor beta chains from the same sample are listed, as sequenced in a study of Ad26.COV2.S vaccination and SARS-CoV-2 variants. Some clones are missing from TCRdb's copy, which holds only in-frame ones; the method was immunoSEQ multiplex PCR. Of roughly 510,000 clones in the sample, around 88% were seen once. Treatment in this sample: around 19 received Ad26.COV2.S at low or high dose, single or two shots; about 5 received placebo; per-sample allocation not given. Sample collection was performed on day 63 after the first vaccine or placebo injection. This sample comprised peripheral blood, obtained in a trial of Ad26.COV2.S vaccine versus placebo. Receptor source: a person between 18 and 65 years old who received the Ad26.COV2.S COVID-19 vaccine or a placebo.

The CDR3 loop reads CASSRREGRSNEQFF. Written as DNA, the CDR3 is TGTGCCAGCAGCCGCCGGGAGGGCCGGTCCAATGAGCAGTTCTTC. The chain couples TRBV6-5 to TRBJ2-1; TRBD2 matches 8 bases. The length of the CDR3 is 15 residues. Trimming took 6 bases from V and 6 from J; bases not matched to a gene: 10. Germline-derived CDR1 and CDR2 are MNHEY and SVGAGI.

The chain joins TRBV5-1 to TRBJ2-7; no definite D call. The V gene's germline CDR1 is SGHRS and CDR2 YFSETQ. Trimming stripped 0 bases from V and 1 base from J, with 11 bases between. This CDR3 contains 15 residues. CDR3: CASSLEWQVSYEQYF. The CDR3, as DNA: TGCGCCAGCAGCTTGGAATGGCAGGTGTCCTACGAGCAGTACTTC.

The chain uses TRBV5-6 and TRBJ1-2, with 10 bases lining up with TRBD1. CDR3 size: 14 residues. CDR1 and CDR2 from the germline V gene are SGHDT and YYEEEE. After removal of 2 bases from V and 7 bases from J, the junction contained 5 bases not matched to a gene. CDR3 amino acids: CASSLGTGVRGYTF. CDR3 nucleotide sequence: TGTGCCAGCAGCTTAGGGACAGGGGTCCGTGGCTACACCTTC.

CDR3 nucleotides: TGTGCCAGCTCACCCAGCAAACTTAACACTGAAGCTTTCTTT. It encodes CASSPSKLNTEAFF. This chain links TRBV18 with TRBJ1-1; D call uncertain. V was shortened by 3 bases and J by 2 bases, with 10 bases between the two germline ends. This CDR3 is 14 amino acids long. Per germline, CDR1 KGHSH and CDR2 LQKENI.

The rearrangement uses TRBV6-2 or TRBV6-3 and TRBJ1-5; unclear D gene. Per germline, CDR1 MNHEY and CDR2 SVGEGT. Trimming took 5 bases from V and 4 from J, leaving 12 bases between them. This CDR3 spans 14 amino acids. The CDR3 region is CASSRTELNQPQHF. The CDR3 DNA follows: TGTGCCAGCAGTCGGACGGAGTTAAATCAGCCCCAGCATTTT.

This clone is a singleton in its sample. This sequence joins TRBV29-1 and TRBJ2-1, with 8 positions matching TRBD2. V shed 1 base and J 6 bases; nucleotides not matched to a gene: 8. The germline V gene has CDR1 SQVTM and CDR2 ANQGSEA. The CDR3 has 15 residues. In nucleotides, the CDR3 is TGCAGCGTTGAAGTGCCGTTAGCGGGATTCAATGAGCAGTTCTTC. It specifies CSVEVPLAGFNEQFF.

Here the CDR3 DNA reads TGTGCCAGCAGTCCCCGGACGGGGAAATACTACAATGAGCAGTTCTTC. Its protein product is CASSPRTGKYYNEQFF. The gene calls are TRBV6-6 and TRBJ2-1, with D perhaps TRBD2 (5 bases). The germline V gene has CDR1 MNHNY and CDR2 SVGAGI (reference sequence). The CDR3 loop spans 16 amino acids. V was pared by 5 bases and J by 3 bases, with 17 bases between.

This clone was counted between two and nine times. The V and J genes are TRBV7-9 and TRBJ2-2, with TRBD2 matching over 7 bases. Trimming removed 7 bases from V and 2 bases from J; junction bases left unmatched: 7. The germline CDR1 and CDR2 sequences are SEHNR and FQNEAQ (reference sequence). The CDR3 is 15 residues long. This CDR3 is CASTPQAGNTGELFF. CDR3 DNA sequence: TGTGCCAGCACCCCCCAAGCGGGAAACACCGGGGAGCTGTTTTTT.

This chain joins TRBV30 and TRBJ2-7; possibly TRBD2 for D (6 bases). Per germline, CDR1 GTSNPN and CDR2 SVGIG (reference sequence). The length of the CDR3 is 14 residues. Trimming removed 2 bases from V and 3 bases from J, with 14 bases in between. Here the CDR3 DNA reads TGTGCCTGGAGTTTGGGGCTAGCGTACTACGAGCAGTACTTC. This sequence encodes CAWSLGLAYYEQYF.

The chain couples TRBV4-3 to TRBJ2-7; the D is unclear. CDR3 length: 12 residues. Between the trimmed V and J ends, which lost 1 base and 4 bases, there was a span of 5 bases. CDR1 and CDR2 (germline): LGHNA, YSLEER. The CDR3 DNA reads as TGCGCCAGCAGCCAAGGGGGTTACGAGCAGTACTTC. This encodes CASSQGGYEQYF.

This sequence joins TRBV28 and TRBJ2-7; 11 bases agree with TRBD1. Germline lookup yields CDR1 MDHEN and CDR2 SYDVKM. The V and J ends lost 6 bases and 7 bases, in that order; junction bases with no gene match: 5. The CDR3 runs 13 residues. The CDR3 coding sequence is TGTGCCAGCAGGGGGACAGGGGGTGTGGAGCAGTACTTC. This gives the protein CASRGTGGVEQYF.

As regards this clone: Other DNA variants within this sample encode the same CDR3. The CDR3 spells CASSELYEQYF. The CDR3 DNA reads TGTGCCAGCAGTGAACTTTACGAGCAGTACTTC. The chain joins TRBV2 to TRBJ2-7; D remains ambiguous. The length of the CDR3 is 11 residues. Germline V gene data show CDR1 as SNHLY and CDR2 as FYNNEI. The V and J ends lost 2 bases and 4 bases respectively, with 3 bases between them.

This clone was seen many times. V and J are TRBV30 and TRBJ2-3; 12 nucleotides line up with TRBD2. CDR1 is GTSNPN and CDR2 is SVGIG in the germline V gene (reference sequence). The CDR3 covers 16 residues. V trimming: 1 base; J trimming: 3 bases; junction bases outside the gene matches: 5. The CDR3 DNA is TGTGCCTGGAGTGCGAGCCTAGCGGGAGGGACAGATACGCAGTATTTT. Translating gives CAWSASLAGGTDTQYF.

The chain is built from TRBV12-3 or TRBV12-4 and TRBJ1-1; 7 positions agree with TRBD1. With 3 bases clipped from V and 13 bases from J, the junction kept 11 bases outside the gene matches. The CDR3 loop spans 13 amino acids. CDR3 sequence reads: CASSFLRDSGIFF. For the CDR3, the DNA is TGTGCCAGCAGTTTTCTCCGGGACAGTGGTATTTTCTTT.

The genes are TRBV2 and TRBJ2-7; 9 bases map to TRBD1. CDR1 SNHLY and CDR2 FYNNEI come from the germline V gene. This CDR3 has 15 amino acids. The V and J ends lost 7 bases and 2 bases, in that order; junction bases with no gene match: 9. CDR3 in DNA: TGTGCCAGCACCCTAGGGACAGGGAAAACCTACGAGCAGTACTTC. As protein: CASTLGTGKTYEQYF.

The chain joins TRBV18 to TRBJ1-2; tentatively, D is TRBD1 (6 bases). This CDR3 is 16 amino acids long. CDR1 is KGHSH, CDR2 LQKENI, per germline. The germline V and J ends were trimmed by 8 bases and 10 bases, with 29 bases remaining between them. The CDR3 DNA reads as TGTGCCAGCACATCCTCGGGATTCGCGTTGGACAGCTTCTACACCTTC. It specifies CASTSSGFALDSFYTF.

The chain links TRBV28 to TRBJ2-2; 8 nucleotides match TRBD2. This CDR3 comprises 14 residues. Germline V gene data show CDR1 as MDHEN and CDR2 as SYDVKM. The V gene end was trimmed by 11 bases and the J gene end by 7 bases; junction bases not matched to a gene: 12. The CDR3 nucleotides read TGTGCCGGCCATAGAGCGGGAGTGAGCGGGGAGCTGTTTTTT. Translating gives CAGHRAGVSGELFF.

The chain joins TRBV5-1 to TRBJ1-1; unclear D gene. V shed 2 bases and J shed 1 base, with 9 bases lying between them. This CDR3 has 14 amino acids. Germline CDR1 is SGHRS and CDR2 is YFSETQ. In DNA form, the CDR3 reads TGCGCCAGCAGCTTTCGGCCCTCGAACACTGAAGCTTTCTTT. It codes for CASSFRPSNTEAFF.

For the CDR3, the DNA is TGTGCAGAAATTGGGGGGAGCACTGGCTACACCTTC. Its translation is CAEIGGSTGYTF. The chain recombines TRBV7-3 with TRBJ1-2; tentatively, D is TRBD1 (5 bases). This CDR3 spans 12 amino acids. The germline CDR1 and CDR2 sequences are SGHTA and FQGTGA.

This clone was counted a single time. The chain is built from TRBV13 and TRBJ2-1; 9 bases map to TRBD2. V was clipped by 1 base and J by 6 bases; unmatched bases: 4. Looked up from germline, CDR1 is PRHDT and CDR2 is FYEKMQ (reference sequence). CDR3 size: 15 residues. CDR3 sequence (DNA): TGTGCCAGCAGCTTAGAACTAGCGGGCGGCAATGAGCAGTTCTTC. Translating it yields CASSLELAGGNEQFF.

The CDR3 region is CAWSSNYEQYF. CDR3 DNA sequence: TGTGCCTGGAGTTCCAACTACGAGCAGTACTTC. This sequence joins TRBV30 and TRBJ2-7; D is ambiguous. The length of the CDR3 is 11 residues. Germline CDR1 is GTSNPN and CDR2 is SVGIG (reference sequence). The V end was cut by 2 bases, the J end by 3 bases, with 5 bases between.

For this clone: At the DNA level, this CDR3 is encoded by other sequences in the same sample as well. The chain links TRBV7-2 to TRBJ2-2; perhaps TRBD1 as D (6 bases). Germline V gene lookup returns CDR1 SGHTA and CDR2 FQGNSA. Trimming cost V 2 bases and J 0 bases, with 7 bases left between them. The CDR3 is 15 amino acids. The chain's CDR3 is CASSLTGPNTGELFF. As DNA, the CDR3 is TGTGCCAGCAGCTTAACAGGGCCGAACACCGGGGAGCTGTTTTTT. Variable domain in full (rest from reference TRBV7-2 and TRBJ2-2): GAGVSQSPSNKVTEKGKDVELRCDPISGHTALYWYRQSLGQGLEFLIYFQGNSAPDKSGLPSDRFSAERTGGSVSTLTIQRTQQEDSAVYLCASSLTGPNTGELFFGEGSRLTVL.

The sample holds a few counts of this clone. This sequence joins TRBV10-3 and TRBJ1-2; D perhaps matches TRBD1 (5 bases). Per germline, CDR1 ENHRY and CDR2 SYGVKD. CDR3 size: 13 residues. V was shortened by 10 bases and J by 4 bases, with 16 bases between the two germline ends. The CDR3, as DNA: TGTGCCACCTTGTTGGGGGGTAGCTATGGCTACACCTTC. Amino acids: CATLLGGSYGYTF.

This chain links TRBV28 with TRBJ2-3, with D possibly matching TRBD2 (5 bases). From germline, CDR1 is MDHEN and CDR2 SYDVKM. The V and J ends lost 7 bases and 3 bases respectively, with 11 bases between them. The length of the CDR3 is 13 residues. In DNA form, the CDR3 reads TGTGCCAGCACGGACTTTCCTACAGATACGCAGTATTTT. Encoded protein: CASTDFPTDTQYF.

The rearrangement uses TRBV13 and TRBJ1-3; D is ambiguous. The CDR3 spans 13 residues. Germline V gene lookup returns CDR1 PRHDT and CDR2 FYEKMQ (reference sequence). Trimming removed 3 bases at V and 2 bases at J, with 5 bases between. CDR3 nucleotide sequence: TGTGCCAGCAGCTTTGGACCTGGAAACACCATATATTTT. Translating gives CASSFGPGNTIYF.

The V and J genes are TRBV7-3 and TRBJ2-1; a possible D gene is TRBD1 (6 bases). V shed 3 bases and J shed 0 bases, with 12 bases lying between them. Germline CDR1 SGHTA, CDR2 FQGTGA. The CDR3 runs 16 residues. The CDR3 is CASSLAGASSYNEQFF. Here the CDR3 DNA reads TGTGCCAGCAGCTTGGCAGGGGCCAGCTCCTACAATGAGCAGTTCTTC.

Note on this clone: A read error may be the cause here, since a much bigger clone is one base away. The chain links TRBV6-5 to TRBJ1-1; TRBD1 is a possible D gene (5 bases). The CDR3 length is 13 residues. Trimming cost V 6 bases and J 1 base, with 9 bases left between them. The germline gives CDR1 MNHEY, CDR2 SVGAGI. CDR3 DNA: TGTGCCAGCAGCGCGACAGAGAACACTGAAGCTTTCTTT. Translated, it gives CASSATENTEAFF.

The table lists this clone with a count of one. The chain uses TRBV3-1 (or the pseudogene TRBV3-2) and TRBJ2-7; no clear D gene. This CDR3 has 13 residues. Looked up from germline, CDR1 is LGHDT and CDR2 is YNNKEL (reference sequence). V gave up 2 bases and J gave up 5 bases, with 10 bases separating them. The CDR3 protein is CASSQSIKNEQYF. As DNA, the CDR3 is TGTGCCAGCAGCCAAAGTATAAAGAACGAGCAGTACTTC.